The present entry profiles one T cell receptor beta chain with its context. The target antigen is unknown. CDR1 SGHNT and CDR2 YYREEE come from the germline V gene (reference sequence). The CDR3 is made up of 15 amino acids. J gave up 2 bases and V 4 bases, and 5 bases lay outside the gene matches. The data were produced by immunoSEQ multiplex PCR, yet TCRdb's version contains in-frame clones alone and is incomplete. This table has about 99,000 clones, 90% to 95% appearing once. The sample is drawn from a study of T cell responses to AZD1222 COVID-19 vaccine. Study-level information: Second-dose recipients at about 4 or about 12 weeks were treated as one pooled group.

Overall study results and limits: The donor group comprised mostly white British people and more females; the analysis possibly underestimated clonal diversity. At baseline, seropositivity was found in only six or seven AZD1222 recipients. Close to half of spike-specific TCRs reportedly recognize unmutated variant regions.

The V and J genes are TRBV5-4 and TRBJ2-2, with 7 bases matching TRBD2. Sequencing used peripheral blood, obtained on day 0 of AZD1222 vaccination. The sequence was obtained from an adult in good health. Here the CDR3 reads CASSRDYTNTGELFF. CDR3 bases: TGTGCCAGCAGCCGGGACTACACAAACACCGGGGAGCTGTTTTTT.